This T cell receptor (beta chain) is drawn from a study of OX40 agonist ivuxolimab in advanced cancers. Study details: The study gave patients intravenous ivuxolimab at 0.01 to 10 mg/kg every 2 weeks. Previous treatment with anti-PD-1, anti-PD-L1 or anti-CTLA-4 therapy was allowed; less than 45% had received some.

General study results and limits: The specificity for antigen of the expanded peripheral T cells was not determined.

The data were produced by immunoSEQ multiplex PCR, yet TCRdb's version contains in-frame clones alone and is incomplete. The sample has 70,000 to 95,000 clones; around 87% are singletons. This CDR3 region has 12 residues. Germline CDR1 reads MNHNS; CDR2 reads SASEGT. The V and J ends lost 3 bases and 6 bases respectively, with 9 bases between them. As concerns this clone: The antigen remains undetermined.

This sample comprised CD4+ or CD8+ T cells sorted from blood, obtained in a trial of the OX40 agonist ivuxolimab. This TCR came from an adult with an advanced solid tumor such as melanoma, head and neck, liver or kidney cancer. The rearrangement uses TRBV6-1 and TRBJ2-7, with no clear D. In DNA, the CDR3 is TGTGCCAGCAGTGAGTGGTATCCCGAGCAGTACTTC. Translated: CASSEWYPEQYF.